This entry describes one T cell receptor (beta chain). The record originates from a study of blood T cell repertoires in COVID-19. Study in general: The study drew acute and convalescent COVID-19 samples from the United States, Italy and Spain. PBMCs, B-cell-depleted T cells, or T cells provided the cDNA or gDNA that made up the material.

Generated by immunoSEQ multiplex PCR, the TCRdb table keeps only in-frame clones and is missing some. The sample contains approximately 200,000 clones, roughly 80% of which appear only once. The specimen sequenced was peripheral blood. The clonotype originates from a woman of 80 years or more with COVID-19, enrolled during active disease.

The CDR3 spells CAIQGNTDGYTF. DNA of the CDR3: TGTGCCATACAGGGGAACACGGATGGCTACACCTTC. The rearrangement joins TRBV6-5 to TRBJ1-2; 7 bases match TRBD1. Germline loops: CDR1 MNHEY, CDR2 SVGAGI. The CDR3 is 12 residues long. V trimming: 10 bases; J trimming: 6 bases; junction bases outside the gene matches: 8.